This T cell receptor (beta chain) was sequenced in a study of blood T cells in healthy people across ages. The study's findings and limits: Diversity of TCR beta per million T cells declined in a roughly linear way with age.

Using a J-beta primer mix together with a sample-barcoded 5' primer, a second PCR was run for roughly 6 to 12 cycles. TCRdb independently ran MiXCR on the 5' RACE reads; one entry per CDR3 protein. The table records about 1,500,000 distinct CDR3 sequences, approximately 28% of them present only once. This clonotype was seen a handful of times. The antigen is not known. V was clipped by 6 bases and J by 5 bases; unmatched bases: 10. Germline CDR1 KGHSH, CDR2 LQKENI. This CDR3 comprises 15 residues. The chain employs TRBV18 and TRBJ2-1; 7 nucleotides match TRBD1. Sequencing used blood. This TCR was sampled from a woman aged 25 to 39 in good health. The CDR3 sequence: CASSADTGVHNEQFF. The CDR3 bases are TGTGCCAGCTCGGCGGACACAGGGGTCCACAATGAGCAGTTCTTC.